The clone carrying this T cell receptor beta chain was detected many times. The antigen is not known. This sample stems from a study of regulatory T cells in long-lasting Graves disease. Study-level points and caveats: There was favoring of TRBV28, TRBJ1-2 and TRBJ2-5 in persistent disease.

CDR1 MNHNS and CDR2 SASEGT come from the germline V gene. CDR3 length equals 15 residues. Unmatched junction bases numbered 8, after V lost 4 bases and J lost 4 bases. Indicated time point: persistent/refractory GD, antithyroid drugs over 5 years with positive TRAb. Following extraction of RNA from PBMCs, that RNA was used to make the TCR library. Recruitment took place at an endocrinology department in Xi'an, China. Building of the TCR beta libraries involved iRepertoire HTBI primers and Arm-PCR of CDR3 regions. TCRdb reprocessed the multiplex PCR reads via MiXCR and lists one record per CDR3 protein. The sample lists 250,000 to 300,000 distinct CDR3 sequences, around a fifth seen once, with 56% in the top ten.

Here the sequenced sample was peripheral blood mononuclear cells (PBMCs), taken when the disease was refractory, from a patient treated with antithyroid drugs. The gene calls are TRBV6-1 and TRBJ1-2, with TRBD1 matching 8 bases. The TCR sequence derives from a female donor with Graves disease. CDR3 nucleotides: TGTGCCAGCAGTGCCCGGGACAGGACCGTCTATGGCTACACCTTC. Protein: CASSARDRTVYGYTF.